These T cell receptor beta chains were read from a single sample in a study of cytomegalovirus exposure and HLA in healthy donors. Only in-frame clones appear in the TCRdb table, and some are missing; sequencing was by immunoSEQ multiplex PCR. The table shows around 150,000 clones, with nearly 80% occurring only once. Source material: PBMCs. These receptors originate from a woman in her thirties or forties in good health and CMV-seronegative. The CDR3 runs from the conserved cysteine through the conserved F or W. The D gene is left open where the match is weak. Rows give clone size only sometimes, using once, few, many, or a class for an expanded clone.

size	V	J	D	CDR3	DNA
-	TRBV19	TRBJ2-3	TRBD2	CASKSERDGADTQYF	TGTGCCAGTAAGTCAGAGCGGGATGGGGCAGATACGCAGTATTTT
-	TRBV10-3	TRBJ2-6	-	CAIALTLAGFNSGANVLTF	TGTGCCATCGCCCTCACCCTGGCAGGATTTAACTCTGGGGCCAACGTCCTGACTTTC
-	TRBV7-2	TRBJ1-5	-	CASSPDWISNQPQHF	TGTGCCAGCAGCCCTGACTGGATTAGCAATCAGCCCCAGCATTTT
few	TRBV7-7	TRBJ2-3	TRBD2	CASSQSGRVTDTQYF	TGTGCCAGCAGCCAAAGCGGGAGGGTCACAGATACGCAGTATTTT
-	TRBV2	TRBJ1-2	-	CASKLSLGGGLGYTF	TGTGCCAGCAAGCTTTCCCTAGGCGGGGGTCTCGGCTACACCTTC
few	TRBV6-4	TRBJ2-3	TRBD2	CASSVLAGGTDTQYF	TGTGCCAGCAGTGTACTAGCGGGAGGAACAGATACGCAGTATTTT
-	TRBV4-3	TRBJ1-4	-	CASSQDHGEVWEKLFF	TGCGCCAGCAGCCAAGATCACGGGGAGGTTTGGGAAAAACTGTTTTTT
-	TRBV27	TRBJ2-3	TRBD2	CASSFMGGRVTQYF	TGTGCCAGCAGTTTTATGGGGGGGAGGGTTACGCAGTATTTT
-	TRBV28	TRBJ1-3	-	CASSPLGGSTIYF	TGTGCCAGCAGTCCCCTGGGGGGTAGCACCATATATTTT
-	TRBV28	TRBJ2-5	TRBD1	CASSFPGTERQETQYF	TGTGCCAGCAGTTTTCCGGGGACAGAAAGGCAAGAGACCCAGTACTTC
-	TRBV20-1	TRBJ2-1	-	CSASTDNEQFF	TGCAGTGCTTCCACTGACAATGAGCAGTTCTTC
once	TRBV4-2	TRBJ2-5	-	CASSRKDSVQYF	TGTGCCAGCAGCCGAAAGGACTCTGTACAGTACTTC
-	TRBV28	TRBJ1-3	-	CASSLDRGSWGTIYF	TGTGCCAGCAGTTTGGATAGGGGGAGTTGGGGCACCATATATTTT
-	TRBV4-2	TRBJ2-5	TRBD2	CASSQGLAGAREQYF	TGTGCCAGCAGCCAGGGTCTAGCGGGAGCGCGAGAGCAGTACTTC
-	TRBV6-1	TRBJ2-3	TRBD1	CASSALTGTGADTQYF	TGTGCCAGCAGTGCCCTGACAGGGACAGGGGCAGATACGCAGTATTTT
-	TRBV6-5	TRBJ2-5	-	CASSRQFQETQYF	TGTGCCAGCAGTCGACAATTTCAAGAGACCCAGTACTTC
few	TRBV5-1	TRBJ2-3	-	CASSLGGLPSTDTQYF	TGCGCCAGCAGCTTGGGAGGGCTGCCTAGCACAGATACGCAGTATTTT
-	TRBV30	TRBJ1-2	-	CAWDLGGPGGYTF	TGTGCCTGGGACTTAGGGGGACCTGGAGGCTACACCTTC
once	TRBV18	TRBJ2-3	TRBD2	CASCSGRASTDTQYF	TGTGCCAGCTGTAGCGGGAGGGCTAGCACAGATACGCAGTATTTT
-	TRBV28	TRBJ1-4	-	CASSISPDSVNEKLFF	TGTGCCAGCAGTATCAGTCCGGACAGCGTTAATGAAAAACTGTTTTTT
-	TRBV7-9	TRBJ2-6	-	CASSFTVSGANVLTF	TGTGCCAGCAGCTTTACAGTCTCCGGGGCCAACGTCCTGACTTTC
-	TRBV6-1	TRBJ2-7	TRBD1	CASSISGTGLYEQYF	TGTGCCAGCAGTATATCCGGGACAGGGCTCTACGAGCAGTACTTC
-	TRBV19	TRBJ2-7	-	CASSIGLNYEQYF	TGTGCCAGTAGTATAGGACTCAACTACGAGCAGTACTTC
-	TRBV6-1	TRBJ2-3	-	CASSEGFQGNTQYF	TGTGCCAGCAGTGAAGGCTTCCAGGGTAATACGCAGTATTTT
-	TRBV2	TRBJ1-6	TRBD1	CASSGAGQRNSPLHF	TGTGCCAGCAGTGGGGCGGGACAGAGAAATTCACCCCTCCACTTT
-	TRBV2	TRBJ2-1	TRBD2	CASRVDGLAGNEQFF	TGTGCCAGCAGGGTAGATGGACTAGCAGGAAATGAGCAGTTCTTC
-	TRBV30	TRBJ1-2	-	CAWRQNYGYTF	TGTGCCTGGAGACAGAACTATGGCTACACCTTC
-	TRBV9	TRBJ2-5	TRBD2	CASSGSGGKETQYF	TGTGCCAGCAGCGGTAGCGGGGGAAAAGAGACCCAGTACTTC
-	TRBV7-2	TRBJ2-7	-	CASSLTGTQNEQYF	TGTGCCAGCAGCTTAACCGGGACACAGAACGAGCAGTACTTC
-	TRBV7-2	TRBJ1-4	TRBD1	CASSSRTGGDEKLFF	TGTGCCAGCAGCTCCCGGACAGGGGGGGATGAAAAACTGTTTTTT
-	TRBV20-1	TRBJ2-1	-	CSAERGNEQFF	TGCAGTGCCGAGAGAGGGAATGAGCAGTTCTTC
-	TRBV5-1	TRBJ1-4	-	CASSFQGSTNEKLFF	TGCGCCAGCAGCTTTCAGGGTTCAACTAATGAAAAACTGTTTTTT
-	TRBV27	TRBJ2-2	-	CASARINGELFF	TGTGCCAGCGCCAGGATAAACGGGGAGCTGTTTTTT
once	TRBV28	TRBJ2-2	TRBD2	CASSLSGRAGELFF	TGTGCCAGCAGTTTGAGCGGGAGAGCCGGGGAGCTGTTTTTT
-	TRBV28	TRBJ2-7	-	CASTGGGIHYEQYF	TGTGCCAGCACAGGGGGAGGTATACACTACGAGCAGTACTTC
-	TRBV19	TRBJ2-1	TRBD1	CASSRSGGNEQFF	TGTGCCAGTAGTCGTTCAGGGGGCAATGAGCAGTTCTTC
-	TRBV5-6	TRBJ1-2	-	CASSYTANYGYTF	TGTGCCAGCAGTTACACCGCTAACTATGGCTACACCTTC
few	TRBV19	TRBJ1-5	TRBD1	CASRDGTGDQPQHF	TGTGCCAGTAGGGACGGGACAGGGGATCAGCCCCAGCATTTT
-	TRBV7-9	TRBJ2-1	-	CASSPEAGYNEQFF	TGTGCCAGCAGCCCCGAGGCAGGGTACAATGAGCAGTTCTTC
-	TRBV5-1	TRBJ1-4	TRBD1	CASSPGTDNEKLFF	TGCGCCAGCAGCCCCGGGACAGATAATGAAAAACTGTTTTTT
-	TRBV14	TRBJ2-1	TRBD2	CASSPPRSGAGYEQFF	TGTGCCAGCAGCCCCCCACGAAGCGGGGCCGGGTATGAGCAGTTCTTC
-	TRBV4-1	TRBJ1-1	TRBD1	CASSHTGEPEAFF	TGCGCCAGCAGCCACACAGGGGAACCTGAAGCTTTCTTT
-	TRBV5-8	TRBJ2-5	-	CASTRTSQETQYF	TGTGCCAGCACGCGGACATCTCAAGAGACCCAGTACTTC
-	TRBV7-2	TRBJ1-2	-	CASSLGSWGVTNYGYTF	TGTGCCAGCAGCTTAGGATCCTGGGGGGTAACTAACTATGGCTACACCTTC
few	TRBV27	TRBJ2-7	-	CARRLREYEQYF	TGTGCCAGACGCCTCCGGGAGTACGAGCAGTACTTC
-	TRBV7-9	TRBJ1-5	-	CASSLSLGVDQPQHF	TGTGCCAGCAGCCTCAGCCTCGGGGTGGATCAGCCCCAGCATTTT
-	TRBV6-5	TRBJ1-3	-	CASSYSRSSGNTIYF	TGTGCCAGCAGTTACTCGAGAAGCTCTGGAAACACCATATATTTT
-	TRBV4-2	TRBJ1-2	TRBD1	CASSQTGGNYGYTF	TGTGCCAGCAGCCAAACAGGGGGTAACTATGGCTACACCTTC
-	TRBV7-3	TRBJ2-3	TRBD2	CASSLRSLAGDTQYF	TGTGCCAGCAGCTTGCGATCCCTAGCGGGAGATACGCAGTATTTT
-	TRBV30	TRBJ1-1	TRBD1	CAWNRGQDTEAFF	TGTGCCTGGAATAGGGGGCAGGACACTGAAGCTTTCTTT